This TCR beta chain emerged from a study of blood T cell repertoires in COVID-19. Study overall: From the United States, Italy and Spain came samples of acute and convalescent COVID-19. T cells, B-cell-depleted T cells, or PBMCs supplied cDNA or gDNA.

In germline, CDR1 is LNHDA, CDR2 SQIVND (reference sequence). The CDR3 sequence is 18 residues long. V trimming: 4 bases; J trimming: 0 bases; junction bases outside the gene matches: 13. Authors' analysis steps: From reference gene primer amplification, estimates of nucleated cell counts were derived. Clones were read by immunoSEQ multiplex PCR, and TCRdb kept only the in-frame ones, dropping some. V and J calls and clone size are those listed in that table; D and trimming were worked out from the DNA. The sample carries about 100,000 clones, over 75% recorded once. V and J are TRBV19 and TRBJ1-1; 8 bases agree with TRBD1. The clonotype was recovered from a woman aged 80 or older with acute or convalescent COVID-19. The sequencing input was peripheral blood. CDR3: CASSTQTGVIRMNTEAFF. CDR3 in DNA: TGTGCCAGTAGTACACAGACAGGGGTCATTCGGATGAACACTGAAGCTTTCTTT.